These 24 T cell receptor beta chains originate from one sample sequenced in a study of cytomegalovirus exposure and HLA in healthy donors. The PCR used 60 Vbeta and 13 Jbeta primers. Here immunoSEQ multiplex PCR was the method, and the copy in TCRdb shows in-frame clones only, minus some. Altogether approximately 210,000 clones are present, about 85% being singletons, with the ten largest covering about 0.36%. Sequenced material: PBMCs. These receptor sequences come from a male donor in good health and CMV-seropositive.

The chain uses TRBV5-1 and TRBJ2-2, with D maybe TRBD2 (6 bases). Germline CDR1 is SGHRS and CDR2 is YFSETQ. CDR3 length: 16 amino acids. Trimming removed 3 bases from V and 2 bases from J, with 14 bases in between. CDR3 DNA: TGCGCCAGCAGCTACGGAGGGCAGGGAAACACCGGGGAGCTGTTTTTT. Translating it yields CASSYGGQGNTGELFF. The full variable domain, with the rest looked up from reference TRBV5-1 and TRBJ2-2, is KAGVTQTPRYLIKTRGQQVTLSCSPISGHRSVSWYQQTPGQGLQFLFEYFSETQRNKGNFPGRFSGRQFSNSRSEMNVSTLELGDSALYLCASSYGGQGNTGELFFGEGSRLTVL.

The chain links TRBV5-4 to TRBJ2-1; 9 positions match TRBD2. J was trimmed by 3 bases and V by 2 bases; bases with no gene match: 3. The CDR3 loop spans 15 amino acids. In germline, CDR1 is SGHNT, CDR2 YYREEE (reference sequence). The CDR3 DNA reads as TGTGCCAGCAGCTTTAGCGGGGGTTACTACAATGAGCAGTTCTTC. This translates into CASSFSGGYYNEQFF.

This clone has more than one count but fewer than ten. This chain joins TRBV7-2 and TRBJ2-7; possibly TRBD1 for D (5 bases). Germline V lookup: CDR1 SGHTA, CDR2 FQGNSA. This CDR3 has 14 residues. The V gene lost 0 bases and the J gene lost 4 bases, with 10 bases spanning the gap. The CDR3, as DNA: TGTGCCAGCAGCTTAGCCAGGGAAGGTTACGAGCAGTACTTC. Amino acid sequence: CASSLAREGYEQYF.

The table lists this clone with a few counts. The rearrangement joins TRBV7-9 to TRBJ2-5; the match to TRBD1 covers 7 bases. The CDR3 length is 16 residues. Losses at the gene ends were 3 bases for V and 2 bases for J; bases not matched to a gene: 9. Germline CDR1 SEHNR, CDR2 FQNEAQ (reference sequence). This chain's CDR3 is CASSLGRGGLQETQYF. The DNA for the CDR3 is TGTGCCAGCAGCTTGGGCCGAGGGGGCTTACAAGAGACCCAGTACTTC.

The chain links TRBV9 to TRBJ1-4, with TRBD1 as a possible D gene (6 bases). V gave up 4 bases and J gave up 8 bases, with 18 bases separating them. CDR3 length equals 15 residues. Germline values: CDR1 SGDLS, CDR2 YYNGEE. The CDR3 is CASSLRGGVPEKLFF. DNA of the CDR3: TGTGCCAGCAGCCTTCGAGGGGGGGTCCCCGAAAAACTGTTTTTT.

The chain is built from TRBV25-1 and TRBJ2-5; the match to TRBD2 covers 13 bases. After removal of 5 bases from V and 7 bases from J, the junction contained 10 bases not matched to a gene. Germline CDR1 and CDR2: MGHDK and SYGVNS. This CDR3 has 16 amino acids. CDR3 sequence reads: CASSPRTSGSLGTQYF. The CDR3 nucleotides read TGTGCCAGCAGTCCGCGGACTAGCGGGAGTCTTGGGACCCAGTACTTC.

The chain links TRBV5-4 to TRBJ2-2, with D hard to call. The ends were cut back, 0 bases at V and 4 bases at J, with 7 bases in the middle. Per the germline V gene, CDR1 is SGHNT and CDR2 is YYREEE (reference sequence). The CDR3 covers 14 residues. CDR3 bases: TGTGCCAGCAGCTTGGTGTCATCCACCGGGGAGCTGTTTTTT. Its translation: CASSLVSSTGELFF. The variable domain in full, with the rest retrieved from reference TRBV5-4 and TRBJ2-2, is ETGVTQSPTHLIKTRGQQVTLRCSSQSGHNTVSWYQQALGQGPQFIFQYYREEENGRGNFPPRFSGLQFPNYSSELNVNALELDDSALYLCASSLVSSTGELFFGEGSRLTVL.

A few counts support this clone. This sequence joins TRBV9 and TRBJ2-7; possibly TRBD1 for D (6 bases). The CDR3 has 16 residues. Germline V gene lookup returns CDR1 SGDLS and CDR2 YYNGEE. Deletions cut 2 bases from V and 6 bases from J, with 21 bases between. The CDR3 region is CASSVDLPGHLREQYF. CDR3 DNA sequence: TGTGCCAGCAGCGTTGACCTTCCGGGACATCTTCGCGAGCAGTACTTC.

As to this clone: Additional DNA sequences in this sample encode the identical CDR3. The CDR3 sequence is CASSFGGLTGELFF. CDR3 nucleotide sequence: TGTGCCAGCAGCTTCGGAGGGCTCACCGGGGAGCTGTTTTTT. The genes are TRBV7-8 and TRBJ2-2; tentatively, D is TRBD2 (6 bases). V was trimmed by 3 bases and J by 4 bases, leaving 9 bases between them. The CDR3 has 14 amino acids. Germline values: CDR1 SGHVS, CDR2 FQNEAQ. The variable domain in full, with the rest retrieved from reference TRBV7-8 and TRBJ2-2, is GAGVSQSPRYKVAKRGQDVALRCDPISGHVSLFWYQQALGQGPEFLTYFQNEAQLDKSGLPSDRFFAERPEGSVSTLKIQRTQQEDSAVYLCASSFGGLTGELFFGEGSRLTVL.

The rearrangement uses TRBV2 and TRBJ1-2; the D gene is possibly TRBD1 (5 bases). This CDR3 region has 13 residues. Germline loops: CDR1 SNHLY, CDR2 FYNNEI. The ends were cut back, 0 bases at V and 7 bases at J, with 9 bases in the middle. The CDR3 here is CASSEAAGPGYTF. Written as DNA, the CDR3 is TGTGCCAGCAGTGAAGCAGCGGGACCTGGCTACACCTTC. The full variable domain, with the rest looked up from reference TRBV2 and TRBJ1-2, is EPEVTQTPSHQVTQMGQEVILRCVPISNHLYFYWYRQILGQKVEFLVSFYNNEISEKSEIFDDQFSVERPDGSNFTLKIRSTKLEDSAMYFCASSEAAGPGYTFGSGTRLTVV.

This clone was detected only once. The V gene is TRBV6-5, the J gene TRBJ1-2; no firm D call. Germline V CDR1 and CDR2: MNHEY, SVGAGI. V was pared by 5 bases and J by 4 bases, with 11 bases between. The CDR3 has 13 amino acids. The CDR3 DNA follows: TGTGCCAGCAGTACCAGTCCCCTCTATGGCTACACCTTC. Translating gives CASSTSPLYGYTF.

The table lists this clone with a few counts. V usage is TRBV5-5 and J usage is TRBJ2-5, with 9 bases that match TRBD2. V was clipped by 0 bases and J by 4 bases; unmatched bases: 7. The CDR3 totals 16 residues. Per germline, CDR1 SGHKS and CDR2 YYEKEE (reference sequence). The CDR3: CASSLVDSGRGETQYF. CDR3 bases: TGTGCCAGCAGCTTGGTTGATAGCGGGAGAGGAGAGACCCAGTACTTC.

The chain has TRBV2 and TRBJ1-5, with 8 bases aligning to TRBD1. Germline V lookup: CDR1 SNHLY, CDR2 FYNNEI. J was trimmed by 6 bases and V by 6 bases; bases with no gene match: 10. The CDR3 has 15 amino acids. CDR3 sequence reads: CASSSQGAGFQPQHF. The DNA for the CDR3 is TGTGCCAGCAGCTCCCAGGGGGCAGGGTTTCAGCCCCAGCATTTT.

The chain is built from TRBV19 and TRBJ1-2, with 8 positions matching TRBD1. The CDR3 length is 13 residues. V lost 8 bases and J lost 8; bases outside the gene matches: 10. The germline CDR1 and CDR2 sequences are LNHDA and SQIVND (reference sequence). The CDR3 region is CASRTGTTVGYTF. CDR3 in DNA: TGTGCCAGTCGGACAGGGACGACGGTCGGCTACACCTTC.

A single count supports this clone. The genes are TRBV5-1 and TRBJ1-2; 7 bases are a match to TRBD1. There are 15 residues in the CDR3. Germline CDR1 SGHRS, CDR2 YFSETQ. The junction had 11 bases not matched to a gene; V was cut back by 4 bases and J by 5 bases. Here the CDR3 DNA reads TGCGCCAGCAGCCTCAGCCTGACAGGGCGGTATGGCTACACCTTC. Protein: CASSLSLTGRYGYTF. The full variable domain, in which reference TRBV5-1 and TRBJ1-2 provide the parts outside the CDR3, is KAGVTQTPRYLIKTRGQQVTLSCSPISGHRSVSWYQQTPGQGLQFLFEYFSETQRNKGNFPGRFSGRQFSNSRSEMNVSTLELGDSALYLCASSLSLTGRYGYTFGSGTRLTVV.

The CDR3 here is CSVRTGGTEAFF. The CDR3 DNA follows: TGCAGCGTTAGGACAGGGGGCACTGAAGCTTTCTTT. This rearrangement joins TRBV29-1 to TRBJ1-1, with 10 nucleotides matching TRBD1. V trimming: 5 bases; J trimming: 4 bases; junction bases outside the gene matches: 1. CDR3 length equals 12 residues. Germline loops: CDR1 SQVTM, CDR2 ANQGSEA. The full variable domain, with the rest looked up from reference TRBV29-1 and TRBJ1-1, is SAVISQKPSRDICQRGTSLTIQCQVDSQVTMMFWYRQQPGQSLTLIATANQGSEATYESGFVIDKFPISRPNLTFSTLTVSNMSPEDSSIYLCSVRTGGTEAFFGQGTRLTVV.

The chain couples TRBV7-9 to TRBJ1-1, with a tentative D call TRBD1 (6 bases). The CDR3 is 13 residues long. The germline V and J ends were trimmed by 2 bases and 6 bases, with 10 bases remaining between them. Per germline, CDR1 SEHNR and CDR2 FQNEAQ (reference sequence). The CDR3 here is CASSLLQGAEAFF. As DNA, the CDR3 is TGTGCCAGCAGCTTACTACAGGGTGCTGAAGCTTTCTTT.

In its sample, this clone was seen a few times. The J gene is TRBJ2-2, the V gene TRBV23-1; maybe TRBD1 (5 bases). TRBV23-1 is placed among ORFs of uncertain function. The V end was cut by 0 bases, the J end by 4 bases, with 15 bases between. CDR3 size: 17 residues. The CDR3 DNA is TGCGCCAGCAGTCAATCGGGGCCCCGAATGGGCACCGGGGAGCTGTTTTTT. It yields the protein CASSQSGPRMGTGELFF.

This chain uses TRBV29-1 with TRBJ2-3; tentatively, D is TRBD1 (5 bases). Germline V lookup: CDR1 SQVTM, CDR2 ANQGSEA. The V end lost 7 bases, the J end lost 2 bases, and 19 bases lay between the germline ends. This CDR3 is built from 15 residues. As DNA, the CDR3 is TGCAGCGGAACAGGTTCAGGCGTCTCCACAGATACGCAGTATTTT. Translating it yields CSGTGSGVSTDTQYF.

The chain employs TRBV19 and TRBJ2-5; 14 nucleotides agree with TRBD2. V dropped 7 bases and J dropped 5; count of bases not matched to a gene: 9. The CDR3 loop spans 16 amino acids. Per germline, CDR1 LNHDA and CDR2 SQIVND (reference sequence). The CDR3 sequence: CASTSPGTSGGETQYF. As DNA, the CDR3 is TGTGCCAGTACCTCTCCCGGGACTAGCGGGGGTGAGACCCAGTACTTC.

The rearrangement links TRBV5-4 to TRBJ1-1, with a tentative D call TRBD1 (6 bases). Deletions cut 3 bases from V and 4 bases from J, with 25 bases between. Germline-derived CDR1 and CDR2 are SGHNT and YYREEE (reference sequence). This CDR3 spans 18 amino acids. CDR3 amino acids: CASSSALPGRGGGTEAFF. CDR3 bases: TGTGCCAGCAGCTCCGCCCTTCCAGGGAGGGGGGGTGGCACTGAAGCTTTCTTT.

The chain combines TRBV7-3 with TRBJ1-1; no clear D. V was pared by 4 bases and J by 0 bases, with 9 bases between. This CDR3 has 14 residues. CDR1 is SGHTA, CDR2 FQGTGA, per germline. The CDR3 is CASSYTTLNTEAFF. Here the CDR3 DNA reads TGTGCCAGCAGCTACACCACACTGAACACTGAAGCTTTCTTT.

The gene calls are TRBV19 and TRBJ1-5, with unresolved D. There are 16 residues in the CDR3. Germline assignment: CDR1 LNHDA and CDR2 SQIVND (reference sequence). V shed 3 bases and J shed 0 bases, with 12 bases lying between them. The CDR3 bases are TGTGCCAGTAGTATTTGGGAGGGTGATAGCAATCAGCCCCAGCATTTT. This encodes CASSIWEGDSNQPQHF.

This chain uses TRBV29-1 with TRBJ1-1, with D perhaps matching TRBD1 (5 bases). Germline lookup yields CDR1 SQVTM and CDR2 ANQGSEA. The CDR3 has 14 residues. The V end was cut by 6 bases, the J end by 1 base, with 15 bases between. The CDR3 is CSVKSRGWNTEAFF. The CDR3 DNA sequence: TGCAGCGTGAAAAGTAGGGGCTGGAACACTGAAGCTTTCTTT.